This T cell receptor beta chain stems from a study of T cells in Graves' hyperthyroidism and ophthalmopathy. Uncontrolled infection, other autoimmune disease, pregnancy or lactation barred patients from enrollment. The source material, RNA transcripts, was used to amplify TCR beta CDR3 regions. During a first-round RT-PCR of the TCR CDR3, the HTBI primer set was used. TCRdb processed the multiplex PCR reads anew with MiXCR; each CDR3 protein has one entry. The data contain some 98,000 distinct CDR3 sequences, roughly 40% of them seen just once; the ten biggest clones take up about 10%. The V gene's germline CDR1 is MDHEN and CDR2 SYDVKM. The CDR3 has 11 residues. Study observations and caveats: Blood held most thyroid clonotypes expanded above 0.001 frequency.

This clonotype came up many times. Its antigen is not identified. Germline and junction disagree at one end, which may indicate a read error. The V gene is TRBV28, the J gene TRBJ1-2, with 9 bases lining up with TRBD1. Input material: peripheral blood or thyroid tissue (not recorded which). The source is a woman aged 25 to 45 with Graves' hyperthyroidism. The CDR3 nucleotides read TGTGCCAGCAGTTTCTGGGACAGGGCATTTTTC. Translation: CASSFWDRAFF.